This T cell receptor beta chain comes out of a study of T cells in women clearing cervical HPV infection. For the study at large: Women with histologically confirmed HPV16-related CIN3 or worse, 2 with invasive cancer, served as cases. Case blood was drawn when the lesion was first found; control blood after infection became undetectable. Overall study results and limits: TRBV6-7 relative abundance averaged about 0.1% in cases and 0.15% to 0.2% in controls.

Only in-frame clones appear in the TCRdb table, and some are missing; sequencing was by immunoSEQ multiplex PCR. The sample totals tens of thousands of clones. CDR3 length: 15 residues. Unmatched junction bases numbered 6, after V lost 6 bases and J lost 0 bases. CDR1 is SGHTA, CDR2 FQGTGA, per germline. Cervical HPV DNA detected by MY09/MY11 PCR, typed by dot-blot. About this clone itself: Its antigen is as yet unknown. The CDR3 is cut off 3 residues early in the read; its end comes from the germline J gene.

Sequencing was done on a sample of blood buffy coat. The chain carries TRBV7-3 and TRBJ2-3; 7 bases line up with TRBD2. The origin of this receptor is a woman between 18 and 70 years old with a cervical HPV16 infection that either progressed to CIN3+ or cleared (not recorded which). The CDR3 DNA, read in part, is TGTGCCAGCAGTTTACTAGCGTCTAGCACAGATACG. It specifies CASSLLASSTDT. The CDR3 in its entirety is CASSLLASSTDTQYF.